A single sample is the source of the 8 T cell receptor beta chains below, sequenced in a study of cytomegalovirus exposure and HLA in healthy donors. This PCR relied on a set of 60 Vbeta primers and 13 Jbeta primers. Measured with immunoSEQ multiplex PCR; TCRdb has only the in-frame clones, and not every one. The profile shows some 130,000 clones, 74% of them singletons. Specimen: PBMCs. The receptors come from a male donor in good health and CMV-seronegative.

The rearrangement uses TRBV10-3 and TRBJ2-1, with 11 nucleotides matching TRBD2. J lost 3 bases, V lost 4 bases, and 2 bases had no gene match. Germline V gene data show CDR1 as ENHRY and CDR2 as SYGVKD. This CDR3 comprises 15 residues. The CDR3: CAISAGTSGYNEQFF. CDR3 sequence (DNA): TGTGCCATCAGTGCCGGGACTAGCGGCTACAATGAGCAGTTCTTC.

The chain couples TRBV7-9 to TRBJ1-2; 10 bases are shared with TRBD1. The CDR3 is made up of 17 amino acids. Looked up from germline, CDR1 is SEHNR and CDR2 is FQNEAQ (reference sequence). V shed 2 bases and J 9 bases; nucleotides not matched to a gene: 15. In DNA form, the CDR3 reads TGTGCCAGCAGCTTACCGAGGGGTGGACAGGGGGGTGCAAGCTACACCTTC. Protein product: CASSLPRGGQGGASYTF.

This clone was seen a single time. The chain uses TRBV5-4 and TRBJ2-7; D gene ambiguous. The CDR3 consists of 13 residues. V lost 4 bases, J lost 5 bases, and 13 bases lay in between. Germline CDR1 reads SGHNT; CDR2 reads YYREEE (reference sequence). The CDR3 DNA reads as TGTGCCAGCAGCGACTTTAACGAGGACGAGCAGTACTTC. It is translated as CASSDFNEDEQYF.

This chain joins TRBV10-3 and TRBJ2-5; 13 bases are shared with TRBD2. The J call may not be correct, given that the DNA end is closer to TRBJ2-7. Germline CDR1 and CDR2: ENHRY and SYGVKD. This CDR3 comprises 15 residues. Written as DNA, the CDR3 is TGTGCCATCAGTGGAACTAGCGGGAGGGCCGGCGAGCAGTACTTC. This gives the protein CAISGTSGRAGEQYF.

CDR3 sequence reads: CASNGASNTQYF. The CDR3 coding sequence is TGTGCCAGCAATGGGGCATCTAATACGCAGTATTTT. V usage is TRBV6-6 and J usage is TRBJ2-3; TRBD1 might be the D (5 bases). Germline V gives CDR1 MNHNY, CDR2 SVGAGI (reference sequence). The CDR3 covers 12 residues. Trimming stripped 7 bases from V and 7 bases from J, with 12 bases between.

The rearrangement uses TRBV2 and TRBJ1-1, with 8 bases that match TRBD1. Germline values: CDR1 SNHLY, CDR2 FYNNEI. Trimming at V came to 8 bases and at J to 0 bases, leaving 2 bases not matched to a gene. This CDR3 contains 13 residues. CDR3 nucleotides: TGTGCCAGCCGACAGGGGTTGAACACTGAAGCTTTCTTT. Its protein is CASRQGLNTEAFF.

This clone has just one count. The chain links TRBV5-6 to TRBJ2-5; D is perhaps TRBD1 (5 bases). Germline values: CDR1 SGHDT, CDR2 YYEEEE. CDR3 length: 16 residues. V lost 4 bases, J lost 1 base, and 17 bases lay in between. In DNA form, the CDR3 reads TGTGCCAGCAGCCTTCTCCGGACAAGACTCCAAGAGACCCAGTACTTC. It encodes CASSLLRTRLQETQYF.

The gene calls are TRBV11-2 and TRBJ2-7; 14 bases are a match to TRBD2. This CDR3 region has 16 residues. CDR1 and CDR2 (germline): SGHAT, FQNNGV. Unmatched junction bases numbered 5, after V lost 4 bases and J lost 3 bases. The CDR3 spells CASSSPGLAGDYEQYF. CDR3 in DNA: TGTGCCAGCAGCTCCCCGGGACTAGCGGGAGACTACGAGCAGTACTTC.